This T cell receptor beta chain was identified in a study of blood T cells in healthy people across ages. No fewer than 6.5 million PBMCs went into each sample. This clonotype appeared a few times. Its target is not known. For the second PCR, which ran for 7 to 11 cycles, a sample-barcoded 5' primer and a J-beta primer mix were used. TCRdb called the 5' RACE reads again in MiXCR, with one record for every CDR3 protein. The sample includes roughly 700,000 distinct CDR3 sequences, about 52% of them seen just once. V dropped 5 bases and J dropped 0; count of bases not matched to a gene: 5. Germline V lookup: CDR1 KGHSH, CDR2 LQKENI. The CDR3 runs to 16 residues. Study-wide findings and caveats: Higher diversity, along with more naive CD4+ cells, distinguished long-lived donors from aged donors.

The rearrangement uses TRBV18 and TRBJ2-4, with 9 bases that match TRBD2. The sequence was obtained from a woman aged 55-69 years in good health. The sample was blood. The CDR3 nucleotides are TGTGCCAGCTCATCGACTAGCGGCCTAGCCAAAAACATTCAGTACTTC. Protein: CASSSTSGLAKNIQYF.